This T cell receptor (beta chain) comes out of a study of cytomegalovirus exposure and HLA in healthy donors. The CDR3 loop spans 14 amino acids. The germline V gene has CDR1 LNHDA and CDR2 SQIVND (reference sequence). V lost 5 bases and J 4 bases, leaving 14 bases between the germline ends. Primers for the PCR totalled 60 Vbeta and 13 Jbeta. Profiled with immunoSEQ multiplex PCR; TCRdb holds only in-frame clones, not every one. This table holds about 120,000 clones, 60% to 70% found once. The TCR originated in a middle-aged woman in good health and CMV-seropositive. Material for sequencing was PBMCs. V usage is TRBV19 and J usage is TRBJ2-5; tentative D call: TRBD2 (6 bases). The CDR3 loop is CASSDWQGGETQYF. Here the CDR3 DNA reads TGTGCCAGTAGTGATTGGCAGGGAGGAGAGACCCAGTACTTC.